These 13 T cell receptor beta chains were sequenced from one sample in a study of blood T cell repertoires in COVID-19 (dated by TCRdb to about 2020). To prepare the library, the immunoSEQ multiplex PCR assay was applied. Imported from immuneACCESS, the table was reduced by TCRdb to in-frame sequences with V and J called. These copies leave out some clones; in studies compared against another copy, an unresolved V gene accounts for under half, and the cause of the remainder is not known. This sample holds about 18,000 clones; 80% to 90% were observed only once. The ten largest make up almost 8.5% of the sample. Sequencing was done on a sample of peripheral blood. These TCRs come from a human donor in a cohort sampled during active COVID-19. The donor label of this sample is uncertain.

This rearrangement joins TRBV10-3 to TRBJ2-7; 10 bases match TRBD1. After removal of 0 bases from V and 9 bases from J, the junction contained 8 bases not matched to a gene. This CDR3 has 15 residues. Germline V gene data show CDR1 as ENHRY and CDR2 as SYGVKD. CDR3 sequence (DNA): TGTGCCATCAGTGAGTCAGGGACAGGGGATCCCTGGCAGTACTTC. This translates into CAISESGTGDPWQYF.

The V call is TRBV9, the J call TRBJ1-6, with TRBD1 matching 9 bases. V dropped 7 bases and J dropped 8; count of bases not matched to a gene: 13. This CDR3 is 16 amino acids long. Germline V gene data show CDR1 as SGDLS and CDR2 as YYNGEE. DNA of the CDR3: TGTGCCAGCCAGACCGGGACAGGGCGTATGGATTCACCCCTCCACTTT. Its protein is CASQTGTGRMDSPLHF.

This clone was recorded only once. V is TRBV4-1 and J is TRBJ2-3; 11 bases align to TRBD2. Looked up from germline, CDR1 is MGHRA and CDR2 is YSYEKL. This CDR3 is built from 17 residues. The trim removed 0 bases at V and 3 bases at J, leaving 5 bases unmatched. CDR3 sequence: CASSQELAGEGTDTQYF. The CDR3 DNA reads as TGCGCCAGCAGCCAAGAACTAGCGGGGGAGGGAACAGATACGCAGTATTTT.

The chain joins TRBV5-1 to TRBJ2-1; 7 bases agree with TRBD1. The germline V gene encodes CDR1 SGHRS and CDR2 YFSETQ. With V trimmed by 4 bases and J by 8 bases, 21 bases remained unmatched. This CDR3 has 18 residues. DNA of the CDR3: TGCGCCAGCAGCCCCATATTTCAGGGGGACGTCTTCCCCCATGAGCAGTTCTTC. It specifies CASSPIFQGDVFPHEQFF.

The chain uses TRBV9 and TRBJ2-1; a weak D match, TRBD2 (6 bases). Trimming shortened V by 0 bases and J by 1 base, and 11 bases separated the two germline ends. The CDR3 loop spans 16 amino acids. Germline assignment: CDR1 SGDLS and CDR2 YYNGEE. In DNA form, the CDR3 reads TGTGCCAGCAGCGTAGCTACGGCGGGATCCTACAATGAGCAGTTCTTC. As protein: CASSVATAGSYNEQFF.

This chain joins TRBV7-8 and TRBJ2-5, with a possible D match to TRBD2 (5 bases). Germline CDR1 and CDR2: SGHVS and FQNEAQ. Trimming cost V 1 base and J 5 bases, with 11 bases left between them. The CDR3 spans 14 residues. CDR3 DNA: TGTGCCAGCAGCTTAGGACGGGGAGCCGAGACCCAGTACTTC. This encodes CASSLGRGAETQYF.

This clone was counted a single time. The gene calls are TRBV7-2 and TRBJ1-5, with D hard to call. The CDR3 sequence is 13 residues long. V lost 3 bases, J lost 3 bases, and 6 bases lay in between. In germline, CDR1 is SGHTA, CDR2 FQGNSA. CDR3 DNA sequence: TGTGCCAGCAGCTTGGCCTTCAATCAGCCCCAGCATTTT. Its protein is CASSLAFNQPQHF.

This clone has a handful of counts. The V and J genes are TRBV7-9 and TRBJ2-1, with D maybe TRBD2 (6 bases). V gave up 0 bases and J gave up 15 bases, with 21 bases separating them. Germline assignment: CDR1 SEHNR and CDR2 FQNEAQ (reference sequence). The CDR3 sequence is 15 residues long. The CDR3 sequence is CASSLAEGHAPIRFF. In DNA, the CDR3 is TGTGCCAGCAGCTTAGCGGAGGGGCACGCACCGATAAGGTTCTTC.

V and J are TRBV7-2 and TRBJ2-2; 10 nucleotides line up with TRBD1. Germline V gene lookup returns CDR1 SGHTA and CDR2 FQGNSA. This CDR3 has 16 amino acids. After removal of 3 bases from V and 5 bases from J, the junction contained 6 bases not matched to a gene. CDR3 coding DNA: TGTGCCAGCAGCTTCTCCGGGACAGGGGTGACCGGGGAGCTGTTTTTT. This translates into CASSFSGTGVTGELFF.

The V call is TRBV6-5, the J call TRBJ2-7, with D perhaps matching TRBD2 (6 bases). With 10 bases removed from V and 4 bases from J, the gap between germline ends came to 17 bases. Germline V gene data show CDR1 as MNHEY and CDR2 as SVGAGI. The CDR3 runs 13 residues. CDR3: CATKRGGGYEQYF. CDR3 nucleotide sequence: TGTGCCACAAAAAGGGGAGGCGGTTACGAGCAGTACTTC.

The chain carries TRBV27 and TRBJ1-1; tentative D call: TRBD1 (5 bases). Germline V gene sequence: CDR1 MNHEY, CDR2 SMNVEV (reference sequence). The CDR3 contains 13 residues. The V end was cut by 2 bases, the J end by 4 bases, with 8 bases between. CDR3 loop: CASSLNGGTEAFF. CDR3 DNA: TGTGCCAGCAGTTTAAACGGGGGCACTGAAGCTTTCTTT.

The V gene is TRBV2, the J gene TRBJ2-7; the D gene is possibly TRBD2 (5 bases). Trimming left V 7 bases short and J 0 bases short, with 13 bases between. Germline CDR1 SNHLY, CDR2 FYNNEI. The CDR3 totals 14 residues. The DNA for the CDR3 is TGTGCCAGCACCGAAGGGAGTCTCTCCTACGAGCAGTACTTC. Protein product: CASTEGSLSYEQYF.

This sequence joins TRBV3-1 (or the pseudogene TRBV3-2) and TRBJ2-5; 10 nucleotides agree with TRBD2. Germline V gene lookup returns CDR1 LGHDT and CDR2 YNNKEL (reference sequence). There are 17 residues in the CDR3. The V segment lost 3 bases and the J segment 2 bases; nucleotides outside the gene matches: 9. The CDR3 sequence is CASSHLAGAVEQETQYF. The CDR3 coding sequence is TGTGCCAGCAGCCACCTAGCGGGAGCGGTTGAACAAGAGACCCAGTACTTC.